This record looks at one T cell receptor beta chain sequence and its context. The clone's antigen remains unknown. Base qualities are not at hand, and no much larger clone is one base apart. Patients with a history of autoimmune disease or receiving systemic immunosuppression were excluded from the trial. Peripheral blood for TCR sequencing was collected from all dose cohorts at baseline, on cycle 4 day 1, and on cycle 7 day 1. The samples were drawn from a first-in-human, open-label, multicenter phase I dose-escalation trial of ivuxolimab. Adults with locally advanced or metastatic head and neck squamous cell, hepatocellular, melanoma or renal cell carcinoma were enrolled in the trial. Before TCR sequencing, CD4+ T cells and CD8+ T cells were sorted from peripheral blood as separate populations. Genomic DNA was extracted from sorted cells for sequencing of the TCRbeta CDR3 region. The immunoSEQ Assay was used to sequence the TCRbeta CDR3 regions. Drawn from immuneACCESS, this table holds only the in-frame rearrangements with V and J called that TCRdb kept. Clones are partly lost; checked studies trace under half to an unresolved V gene and leave the rest unexplained. The sample includes more than 65,000 clones, with about 94% observed a single time. Of the sample, roughly 14% falls within the top ten clones.

These data come from a study of OX40 agonist ivuxolimab in advanced cancers. With respect to the entire study: Ivuxolimab was an agonistic, fully human IgG2 monoclonal antibody directed against OX40 (CD134), a costimulatory receptor. Intravenous ivuxolimab was administered to patients every 2 weeks at six dose levels: 0.01, 0.1, 0.3, 1.5, 3 and 10 mg/kg. Of the approximately 50 patients in dose escalation, about 19 had hepatocellular carcinoma, approximately 15 had melanoma, 9 had renal cell carcinoma and 9 had head and neck cancer. A male proportion of roughly 80% and a mean age of approximately 60 years, ranging from roughly 20 to 80, were recorded for the dose-escalation cohort. Patients were allowed to have had prior anti-PD-1, anti-PD-L1 or anti-CTLA-4 therapy, and 30% to 40% of the dose-escalation patients had previously received checkpoint inhibitors. Partial responses occurred in three dose-escalation patients, of whom one had hepatocellular carcinoma and two had cutaneous melanoma. Peripheral TCRbeta sequencing aimed to test whether ivuxolimab altered TCR sequence diversity and caused clonal T-cell expansion. The paper covers the monotherapy dose-escalation part of the phase I ivuxolimab trial, which included N = 52 patients. Overall study outcomes, separate from this receptor: On average, CD8+ T cells showed more expanded clones than CD4+ T cells after ivuxolimab. The antigen specificity of the peripheral T cells that underwent clonal expansion was not determined. At doses of 0.1 to 3.0 mg/kg, clonal expansion of both CD4+ and CD8+ blood T cells was observed from baseline to week 6. Low levels of normalized T-cell clonal expansion were also seen in some patients who did not respond. In the 0.1-3.0 mg/kg groups, partial responders were among the patients with the lowest normalized peripheral clonal expansion, particularly in CD8+ T cells.

CDR1 MGHRA and CDR2 YSYEKL are derived from the germline V gene. The CDR3 numbers 16 residues from cysteine through phenylalanine. The DNA shown is the 48-base CDR3, in frame from base 1. Trimming costs V 4 bases and J 1 base, and their ends lie 14 bases apart. The specimen was CD4+ or CD8+ T cells sorted from blood, collected in a trial of the OX40 agonist ivuxolimab. The TCR comes from an adult with an advanced solid tumor such as melanoma, head and neck, liver or kidney cancer. The chain couples TRBV4-1 to TRBJ2-1; the best D guess is TRBD2, with 6 bases matching. The CDR3 sequence is CASSRHVGGSYNEQFF. The sequence in DNA is TGCGCCAGCAGCCGACATGTGGGAGGTTCCTACAATGAGCAGTTCTTC.